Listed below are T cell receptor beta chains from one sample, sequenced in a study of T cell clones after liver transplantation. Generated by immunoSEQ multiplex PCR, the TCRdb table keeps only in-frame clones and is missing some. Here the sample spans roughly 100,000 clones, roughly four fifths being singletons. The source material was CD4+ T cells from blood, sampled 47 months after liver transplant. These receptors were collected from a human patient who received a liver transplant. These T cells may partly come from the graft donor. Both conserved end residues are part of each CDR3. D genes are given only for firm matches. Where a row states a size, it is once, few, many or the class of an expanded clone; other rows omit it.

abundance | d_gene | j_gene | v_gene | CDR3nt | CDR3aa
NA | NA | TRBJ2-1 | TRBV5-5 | TGTGCCAGCAGCTTTCGTACAGGCGGGGATAGTGAGCAGTTCTTC | CASSFRTGGDSEQFF
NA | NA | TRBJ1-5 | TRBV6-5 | TGTGCCAGCAGTTACGGGCGGGGGAGTCAGCCCCAGCATTTT | CASSYGRGSQPQHF
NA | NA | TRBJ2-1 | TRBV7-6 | TGTGCCAGCAGCTTATCTTTCGAGCGGGCCTACAATGAGCAGTTCTTC | CASSLSFERAYNEQFF
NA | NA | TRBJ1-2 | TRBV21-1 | TGTGCCAGCAGCCTCACGGGTACTCTGGGGTACACCTTC | CASSLTGTLGYTF
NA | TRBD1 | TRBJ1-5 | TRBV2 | TGTGCCAGCAGCTCAAAGGAAGACAGGGGAAATCCATTGGGCAATCAGCCCCAGCATTTT | CASSSKEDRGNPLGNQPQHF
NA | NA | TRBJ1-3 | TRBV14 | TGTGCCAGCAGCCCCTTGGGGGACTCTGGAAACACCATATATTTT | CASSPLGDSGNTIYF
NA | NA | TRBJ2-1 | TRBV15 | TGTGCCACCAGCAGGGACGGTCGGGACAATGAGCAGTTCTTC | CATSRDGRDNEQFF
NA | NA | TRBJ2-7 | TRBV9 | TGTGCCAGCAGCCAGACTACAGGCTATCTCCGCTCCTACGAGCAGTACTTC | CASSQTTGYLRSYEQYF
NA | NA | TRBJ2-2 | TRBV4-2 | TGTGCCAGCAGCCAGGCCAGTACTAGCAGCAGGGAGCTGTTTTTT | CASSQASTSSRELFF
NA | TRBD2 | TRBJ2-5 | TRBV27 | TGTGCCAGCAGCGCAATCCGGACTAGCGGGAGGAAGACCCAGTACTTC | CASSAIRTSGRKTQYF
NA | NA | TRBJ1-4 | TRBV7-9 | TGTGCCAGCAGCCCCGGAGGGCCAACTAATGAAAAACTGTTTTTT | CASSPGGPTNEKLFF
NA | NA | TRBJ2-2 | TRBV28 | TGTGCCAGCAGTCCCCCTGCGGCCTACACCGGGGAGCTGTTTTTT | CASSPPAAYTGELFF
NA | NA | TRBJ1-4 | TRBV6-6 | TGTGCCAGCAGTTACTCGGGGGGGGCTAATGAAAAACTGTTTTTT | CASSYSGGANEKLFF
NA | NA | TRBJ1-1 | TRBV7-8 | TGTGCCAGCAGCTTGAACTTAGGGAACACTGAAGCTTTCTTT | CASSLNLGNTEAFF
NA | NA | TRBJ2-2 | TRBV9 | TGTGCCAGCAGCTGGGAGGCGGGACTGGGGGGCACCGGGGAGCTGTTTTTT | CASSWEAGLGGTGELFF
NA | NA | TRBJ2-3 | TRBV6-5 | TGTGCCAGCGGGTTTATGGGAGCAGATACGCAGTATTTT | CASGFMGADTQYF
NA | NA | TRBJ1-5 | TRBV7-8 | TGTGCCAGCAGCTATCAGTCCGGGCGGCCCAGGGGTGGTCAGCCCCAGCATTTT | CASSYQSGRPRGGQPQHF
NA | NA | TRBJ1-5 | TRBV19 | TGTGCCAGCCGGGCGCGCAGGGATCAGCCCCAGCATTTT | CASRARRDQPQHF
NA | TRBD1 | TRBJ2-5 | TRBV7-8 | TGTGCCAGCAGCTCCCGACAGGGGAGAGAGACCCAGTACTTC | CASSSRQGRETQYF
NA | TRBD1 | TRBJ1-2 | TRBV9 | TGTGCCAGCAGCGTAGAGAGTGGGATCGCCAGGGGGAACTATGGCTACACCTTC | CASSVESGIARGNYGYTF
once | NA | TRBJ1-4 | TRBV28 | TGTGCCAGCTGGGCGGGCGGGCATAATGAAAAACTGTTTTTT | CASWAGGHNEKLFF
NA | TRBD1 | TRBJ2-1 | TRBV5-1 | TGCGCCAGCAGCCCCCAACCGGGACAGGGGTTCGATGAGCAGTTCTTC | CASSPQPGQGFDEQFF
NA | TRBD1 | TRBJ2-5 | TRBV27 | TGTGCCAGCAAATACATCGGGACAGGTCCTCAAGAGACCCAGTACTTC | CASKYIGTGPQETQYF
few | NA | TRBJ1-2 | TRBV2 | TGTGCCAGCGTCGAACAGGGTTGGGGCTATGGCTACACCTTC | CASVEQGWGYGYTF
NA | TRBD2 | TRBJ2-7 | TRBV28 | TGTGCCAGCAGCCGATTCAGCGGGACTAGAAGCTACGAGCAGTACTTC | CASSRFSGTRSYEQYF
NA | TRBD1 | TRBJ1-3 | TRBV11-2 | TGTGCCAGCAGCCACAGGGGATTGGGAAACACCATATATTTT | CASSHRGLGNTIYF
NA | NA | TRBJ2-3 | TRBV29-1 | TGCGGCTACAGGCAGGGCACAGATACGCAGTATTTT | CGYRQGTDTQYF
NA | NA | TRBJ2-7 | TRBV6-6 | TGTGCCAGCAGTTACTCCACAGATGTCTCCTACGAGCAGTACTTC | CASSYSTDVSYEQYF
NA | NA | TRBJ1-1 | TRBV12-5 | TGTGCTAGTGGTTTGGTACTAGGTTCTTTGAACACTGAAGCTTTCTTT | CASGLVLGSLNTEAFF
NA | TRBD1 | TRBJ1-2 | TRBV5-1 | TGCGCCAGCAGCTTAGGGGGACAGGGGCTCGGCTACACCTTC | CASSLGGQGLGYTF
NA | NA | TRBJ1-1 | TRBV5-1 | TGCGCCAGCAGCTTATGGACAGCGGAGAACACTGAAGCTTTCTTT | CASSLWTAENTEAFF
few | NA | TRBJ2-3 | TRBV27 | TGTGCCAGCAGTTTATCAGCCAGCACAGATACGCAGTATTTT | CASSLSASTDTQYF
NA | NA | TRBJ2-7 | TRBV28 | TGTGCCAGCAGTGGGAGGGGGCGCCTTTACTTC | CASSGRGRLYF
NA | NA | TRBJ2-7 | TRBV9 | TGTGCCAGCAGCGCGGACGGCCACTCCTACGAGCAGTACTTC | CASSADGHSYEQYF
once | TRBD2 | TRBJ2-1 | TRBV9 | TGTGCCAGCAGCGTAGTAGCGGGAGTTCTTAATGAGCAGTTCTTC | CASSVVAGVLNEQFF
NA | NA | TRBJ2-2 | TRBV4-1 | TGCGCCAGCAGCCAAGTAGGACAGTCTCCGAACACCGGGGAGCTGTTTTTT | CASSQVGQSPNTGELFF
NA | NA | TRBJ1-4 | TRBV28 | TGTGCCAGCAGTTTATTAGCTGGCGAGGAAAAACTGTTTTTT | CASSLLAGEEKLFF
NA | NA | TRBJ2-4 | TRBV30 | TGTGCCTGGAGTGTACGGGGGGCCAAAAACATTCAGTACTTC | CAWSVRGAKNIQYF
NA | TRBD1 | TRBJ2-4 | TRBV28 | TGTGCCAGCAGTTTAGGGGTAGGGGGCAACATTCAGTACTTC | CASSLGVGGNIQYF
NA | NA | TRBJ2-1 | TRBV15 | TGTGCCACCTCACCCAGGGGCAGTGAGCAGTTCTTC | CATSPRGSEQFF
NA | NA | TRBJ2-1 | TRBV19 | TGTGCCAGTAGTATTGACCCCTCCCGGTCCAATGAGCAGTTCTTC | CASSIDPSRSNEQFF
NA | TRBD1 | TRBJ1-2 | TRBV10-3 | TGTGCCATCAGTGTACTTGGGACAGGAAGTGTAACGGGCTACACCTTC | CAISVLGTGSVTGYTF
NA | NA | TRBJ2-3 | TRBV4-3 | TGCGCCAGCAGCAGAGGGGCCCGCACAGATACGCAGTATTTT | CASSRGARTDTQYF